This TCR beta chain came from a study of T cells after yellow fever vaccination. Overall study findings and caveats: Researchers noted that a small share of clonotypes showed up in both CD4 and CD8 compartments. Among primary-vaccination clones, most reappeared after the booster, at around 97% for CD4 and 88% for CD8.

A word on this clonotype: Its antigen is currently unknown.

TCRdb re-derived calls from the 5' RACE reads in MiXCR, one entry per CDR3 protein. This sample yields just under 600,000 distinct CDR3 sequences, of which 13% are seen a single time; more than 12% belongs to the top ten. Per germline, CDR1 MNHEY and CDR2 SMNVEV (reference sequence). The junction had 11 bases not matched to a gene; V was cut back by 6 bases and J by 3 bases. This CDR3 spans 16 amino acids. Sequenced here: PBMCs, sampled on the day of the yellow fever booster vaccination. The source is a man aged 30 to 39 who received the YFV17D yellow fever vaccine. The V and J genes are TRBV27 and TRBJ2-1; TRBD1 matches 7 bases. Here the CDR3 reads CASRLTGTDLYNEQFF. In DNA form, the CDR3 reads TGTGCCAGCAGACTTACCGGGACAGACCTCTACAATGAGCAGTTCTTC.